These 28 T cell receptor beta chains came from one sample sequenced in a study of blood T cell repertoires in COVID-19. Profiled with immunoSEQ multiplex PCR; TCRdb holds only in-frame clones, not every one. The sample carries nearly 60,000 clones, over 65% recorded once. The sample was peripheral blood. These receptors were collected from a man aged 35 to 55 with active COVID-19.

This clone came up once. The chain joins TRBV7-6 to TRBJ1-4; possibly TRBD1 for D (6 bases). Germline V gene lookup returns CDR1 SGHVS and CDR2 FNYEAQ. The CDR3 extends over 14 amino acids. V was clipped by 2 bases and J by 7 bases, with 11 bases between them. The CDR3 protein is CASSLPGAGEKLFF. The CDR3 DNA is TGTGCCAGCAGCTTACCAGGGGCGGGTGAAAAACTGTTTTTT.

V gene TRBV11-2 combines with J gene TRBJ2-3; 10 bases line up with TRBD2. Per the germline V gene, CDR1 is SGHAT and CDR2 is FQNNGV. The V segment lost 4 bases and the J segment 0 bases; nucleotides outside the gene matches: 10. This CDR3 is built from 18 residues. The CDR3 bases are TGTGCCAGCAGCTCTTTGCTGGGACTAGCGATGAGCACAGATACGCAGTATTTT. This translates into CASSSLLGLAMSTDTQYF.

The table lists this clone with a count of one. This chain connects TRBV30 to TRBJ1-5, with a weak D call TRBD1 (5 bases). Germline CDR1 GTSNPN, CDR2 SVGIG (reference sequence). CDR3 size: 15 residues. Trimming stripped 5 bases from V and 2 bases from J, with 16 bases between. The CDR3 DNA reads TGTGCCTGGGCGAGGCAGGGCGCTGGCAATCAGCCCCAGCATTTT. Its translation: CAWARQGAGNQPQHF.

This clone has only a few counts. The rearrangement joins TRBV7-2 to TRBJ1-2; weak D call: TRBD1 (6 bases). The CDR3 totals 15 residues. The germline V gene encodes CDR1 SGHTA and CDR2 FQGNSA. V gave up 1 base and J gave up 3 bases, with 12 bases separating them. The CDR3 nucleotides are TGTGCCAGCAGCTTAGTGGGAGGGGGTGACTATGGCTACACCTTC. Amino acids: CASSLVGGGDYGYTF.

V is TRBV7-2 and J is TRBJ1-2, with D perhaps matching TRBD1 (6 bases). This CDR3 spans 13 amino acids. Germline CDR1 and CDR2: SGHTA and FQGNSA. V was pared by 4 bases and J by 4 bases, with 10 bases between. CDR3 in DNA: TGTGCCAGCAGCTCAGGGGTGACCTATGGCTACACCTTC. Translation gives CASSSGVTYGYTF. Full variable domain (missing parts from reference TRBV7-2 and TRBJ1-2): GAGVSQSPSNKVTEKGKDVELRCDPISGHTALYWYRQSLGQGLEFLIYFQGNSAPDKSGLPSDRFSAERTGGSVSTLTIQRTQQEDSAVYLCASSSGVTYGYTFGSGTRLTVV.

The chain recombines TRBV5-1 with TRBJ1-3; D unclear. The CDR3 is 15 amino acids. CDR1 is SGHRS, CDR2 YFSETQ, per germline. Trimming removed 0 bases at V and 0 bases at J, with 7 bases between. The CDR3 reads CASSLAVSSGNTIYF. The DNA of the CDR3 is TGCGCCAGCAGCTTGGCGGTGAGCTCTGGAAACACCATATATTTT.

This rearrangement joins TRBV19 to TRBJ1-2; the match to TRBD1 covers 10 bases. The CDR3 contains 15 residues. With V trimmed by 7 bases and J by 2 bases, 7 bases remained unmatched. The germline CDR1 and CDR2 sequences are LNHDA and SQIVND (reference sequence). The CDR3 coding sequence is TGTGCCAGTAAGAGGACAGGGGGTTCCAACTATGGCTACACCTTC. It yields the protein CASKRTGGSNYGYTF.

The J gene is TRBJ2-7, the V gene TRBV5-1; TRBD2 matches at 9 bases. Losses at the gene ends were 0 bases for V and 3 bases for J; bases not matched to a gene: 7. The germline V gene encodes CDR1 SGHRS and CDR2 YFSETQ. The CDR3 contains 16 residues. CDR3 residues: CASSLAGLAGRYEQYF. In DNA, the CDR3 is TGCGCCAGCAGCTTGGCCGGGCTAGCGGGGCGCTACGAGCAGTACTTC.

The chain is built from TRBV5-1 and TRBJ1-2; D gene uncertain. Trimming stripped 2 bases from V and 5 bases from J, with 10 bases between. The CDR3 is made up of 13 amino acids. Germline values: CDR1 SGHRS, CDR2 YFSETQ. Written as DNA, the CDR3 is TGCGCCAGCAGCTTTCTGGGAGCGTATGGCTACACCTTC. Translated: CASSFLGAYGYTF.

Only a few counts were recorded for this clone. As DNA, the CDR3 is TGCGCCAGCAGCTTGGACAGGGTCGAGCAGTACTTC. Amino acid sequence: CASSLDRVEQYF. V gene TRBV5-1 combines with J gene TRBJ2-7; tentative D call: TRBD1 (6 bases). The CDR3 totals 12 residues. The ends were cut back, 0 bases at V and 6 bases at J, with 7 bases in the middle. Looked up from germline, CDR1 is SGHRS and CDR2 is YFSETQ.

The J gene is TRBJ2-1, the V gene TRBV27; possible D gene TRBD2, 6 bases. V was pared by 2 bases and J by 5 bases, with 7 bases between. The CDR3 is 13 residues long. Germline-derived CDR1 and CDR2 are MNHEY and SMNVEV (reference sequence). CDR3 bases: TGTGCCAGCAGTTTAGGACTAAACAATGAGCAGTTCTTC. It specifies CASSLGLNNEQFF.

This clone was observed a handful of times. The rearrangement joins TRBV30 to TRBJ2-3, with TRBD1 as a possible D gene (6 bases). V lost 2 bases and J 6 bases, leaving 15 bases between the germline ends. The CDR3 spans 14 residues. Germline V gene data show CDR1 as GTSNPN and CDR2 as SVGIG (reference sequence). The CDR3 sequence is CAWSLATGWDTQYF. The DNA for the CDR3 is TGTGCCTGGAGTCTAGCTACAGGGTGGGATACGCAGTATTTT.

The J gene is TRBJ2-3, the V gene TRBV10-1, with 11 nucleotides matching TRBD2. The V gene's germline CDR1 is WNHNN and CDR2 SYGVQD (reference sequence). The CDR3 extends over 15 amino acids. The J segment lost 6 bases and the V segment lost 2 bases, leaving 4 bases of the junction unmatched. CDR3 coding DNA: TGCGCCAGCAGTGAGACTAGCGGGGGACGGGATACGCAGTATTTT. Protein product: CASSETSGGRDTQYF.

The V and J genes are TRBV18 and TRBJ2-5; TRBD2 might be the D (7 bases). Trimming took 3 bases from V and 5 from J, leaving 13 bases between them. This CDR3 is 14 amino acids long. The germline gives CDR1 KGHSH, CDR2 LQKENI. CDR3 sequence: CASSPLQGGETQYF. DNA for the CDR3: TGTGCCAGCTCACCGCTACAGGGAGGGGAGACCCAGTACTTC.

The chain couples TRBV6-1 to TRBJ2-5, with 12 nucleotides matching TRBD2. CDR1 is MNHNS, CDR2 SASEGT, per germline. The V gene end was trimmed by 4 bases and the J gene end by 5 bases; junction bases not matched to a gene: 8. The CDR3 length is 16 residues. CDR3 in amino acids: CASSGLAGEEGETQYF. In DNA form, the CDR3 reads TGTGCCAGCAGTGGACTAGCGGGAGAGGAAGGGGAGACCCAGTACTTC.

The chain uses TRBV7-9 and TRBJ1-5; D uncertain. CDR1 is SEHNR, CDR2 FQNEAQ, per germline (reference sequence). CDR3 length equals 16 residues. Trimming removed 5 bases at V and 3 bases at J, with 17 bases between. The chain's CDR3 is CASSAPGYQDNQPQHF. In nucleotides, the CDR3 is TGTGCCAGCAGCGCCCCTGGGTATCAGGACAATCAGCCCCAGCATTTT.

The chain employs TRBV19 and TRBJ2-7; TRBD2 is a possible D gene (7 bases). Trimming cost V 8 bases and J 5 bases, with 13 bases left between them. The CDR3 totals 12 residues. Germline CDR1 and CDR2: LNHDA and SQIVND (reference sequence). CDR3 loop: CASRGGGNEQYF. The CDR3 nucleotides are TGTGCCAGTCGAGGGGGAGGGAACGAGCAGTACTTC.

J is TRBJ2-3 and V is TRBV2, with D perhaps matching TRBD1 (5 bases). Germline V gives CDR1 SNHLY, CDR2 FYNNEI. This CDR3 has 17 amino acids. The V gene lost 3 bases and the J gene lost 3 bases, with 19 bases spanning the gap. CDR3 coding DNA: TGTGCCAGCAGTGATTACGTGTGGGGCCACACGACAGATACGCAGTATTTT. Its translation is CASSDYVWGHTTDTQYF. The full variable domain, with the rest looked up from reference TRBV2 and TRBJ2-3, is EPEVTQTPSHQVTQMGQEVILRCVPISNHLYFYWYRQILGQKVEFLVSFYNNEISEKSEIFDDQFSVERPDGSNFTLKIRSTKLEDSAMYFCASSDYVWGHTTDTQYFGPGTRLTVL.

CDR3 region: CARSLGTRERDHRPPHYYGYTF. The DNA for the CDR3 is TGTGCCAGAAGCTTGGGGACACGCGAACGAGACCACCGTCCCCCCCACTATTATGGCTACACCTTC. The genes are TRBV5-3 and TRBJ1-2, with D possibly being TRBD1 (5 bases). TRBV5-3 is reported as an ORF; its role is uncertain. V dropped 0 bases and J dropped 5 bases, with 35 bases sitting between them. The CDR3 covers 22 residues.

J is TRBJ2-7 and V is TRBV5-1; TRBD2 is a possible D gene (5 bases). The CDR3 has 14 amino acids. Germline V gene lookup returns CDR1 SGHRS and CDR2 YFSETQ. V lost 2 bases and J lost 5, with 14 bases in between. The CDR3 sequence: CASSFAEAGDEQYF. The CDR3 DNA is TGCGCCAGCAGCTTCGCGGAGGCTGGCGACGAGCAGTACTTC.

There are a few counts of this clone. The J gene is TRBJ2-1, the V gene TRBV11-3; 8 bases agree with TRBD1. The V segment lost 0 bases and the J segment 6 bases; nucleotides outside the gene matches: 4. From germline, CDR1 is SGHNT and CDR2 YENEEA. The CDR3 covers 15 residues. CDR3 in amino acids: CASSLEYGQGNEQFF. The CDR3 bases are TGTGCCAGCAGCTTAGAGTATGGACAGGGCAATGAGCAGTTCTTC. Using reference TRBV11-3 and TRBJ2-1 for the parts outside the CDR3, the full variable domain is EAGVVQSPRYKIIEKKQPVAFWCNPISGHNTLYWYLQNLGQGPELLIRYENEEAVDDSQLPKDRFSAERLKGVDSTLKIQPAELGDSAVYLCASSLEYGQGNEQFFGPGTRLTVL.

This chain joins TRBV3-1 (or the pseudogene TRBV3-2) and TRBJ2-5, with TRBD2 matching 8 bases. Per germline, CDR1 LGHDT and CDR2 YNNKEL (reference sequence). The CDR3 is made up of 14 amino acids. Losses at the gene ends were 0 bases for V and 5 bases for J; bases not matched to a gene: 2. In nucleotides, the CDR3 is TGTGCCAGCAGCCAAGATAGGACTAGCGAGACCCAGTACTTC. Protein product: CASSQDRTSETQYF.

This clone has just a few counts. The CDR3 protein is CASSQGPSGENTIYF. The CDR3 DNA follows: TGTGCCAGCAGCCAAGGGCCCTCCGGAGAAAACACCATATATTTT. The V call is TRBV3-1 (or the pseudogene TRBV3-2), the J call TRBJ1-3; no clear D gene. V was pared by 1 base and J by 6 bases, with 13 bases between. The CDR3 is made up of 15 amino acids. Germline values: CDR1 LGHDT, CDR2 YNNKEL (reference sequence).

About this clone: The junction does not match germline at one end; this may be a read error. This chain uses TRBV6-5 with TRBJ2-7; D gene ambiguous. The length of the CDR3 is 12 residues. Germline-derived CDR1 and CDR2 are MNHEY and SVGAGI. The DNA for the CDR3 is TGTGTCAGCAAGCCGACGGGCTACGAGCAGTACTTC. This translates into CVSKPTGYEQYF.

A note on this clone: Other DNA sequences in this specimen translate into the identical CDR3. The chain links TRBV5-1 to TRBJ2-3, with TRBD1 matching 11 bases. The CDR3 extends over 16 amino acids. Germline CDR1 reads SGHRS; CDR2 reads YFSETQ. The junction had 4 bases not matched to a gene; V was cut back by 0 bases and J by 4 bases. In nucleotides, the CDR3 is TGCGCCAGCAGCTTGGGTAGGACAGGGGGCGCAGATACGCAGTATTTT. The encoded protein is CASSLGRTGGADTQYF. Full variable domain (rest looked up from reference TRBV5-1 and TRBJ2-3): KAGVTQTPRYLIKTRGQQVTLSCSPISGHRSVSWYQQTPGQGLQFLFEYFSETQRNKGNFPGRFSGRQFSNSRSEMNVSTLELGDSALYLCASSLGRTGGADTQYFGPGTRLTVL.

The gene calls are TRBV3-1 (or the pseudogene TRBV3-2) and TRBJ1-5; D remains unclear. From germline, CDR1 is LGHDT and CDR2 YNNKEL (reference sequence). The V gene lost 0 bases and the J gene lost 1 base, with 4 bases spanning the gap. The CDR3 length is 14 residues. CDR3 sequence (DNA): TGTGCCAGCAGCCAAGATCTCAGCAATCAGCCCCAGCATTTT. Amino acids: CASSQDLSNQPQHF.

The chain has TRBV7-3 and TRBJ1-4, with D perhaps TRBD1 (5 bases). V was clipped by 2 bases and J by 8 bases, with 9 bases between them. The germline CDR1 and CDR2 sequences are SGHTA and FQGTGA. This CDR3 has 13 residues. Here the CDR3 reads CASSLGRGEKLFF. Written as DNA, the CDR3 is TGTGCCAGCAGCTTAGGGCGGGGCGAAAAACTGTTTTTT. The full variable domain, completed using reference TRBV7-3 and TRBJ1-4, is GAGVSQTPSNKVTEKGKYVELRCDPISGHTALYWYRQSLGQGPEFLIYFQGTGAADDSGLPNDRFFAVRPEGSVSTLKIQRTERGDSAVYLCASSLGRGEKLFFGSGTQLSVL.

The chain carries TRBV6-2 or TRBV6-3 and TRBJ2-1; 7 nucleotides line up with TRBD1. The J segment lost 12 bases and the V segment lost 2 bases, leaving 1 base of the junction unmatched. Germline-derived CDR1 and CDR2 are MNHEY and SVGEGT. CDR3 length: 11 residues. The CDR3 DNA follows: TGTGCCAGCAGTTACCGGACAGGGCAGTTCTTC. This sequence encodes CASSYRTGQFF.